What follows describes a single T cell receptor (beta chain). This entry comes from a study of cytomegalovirus exposure and HLA in healthy donors. Trimming cost V 5 bases and J 0 bases, with 11 bases left between them. The CDR3 contains 14 residues. The V gene's germline CDR1 is LNHDA and CDR2 SQIVND (reference sequence). The primer mix had 60 Vbeta and 13 Jbeta primers. The table came from immunoSEQ multiplex PCR; TCRdb's copy has only in-frame clones and leaves some out. Altogether under 200,000 clones are present, roughly 80% being singletons, with the ten largest covering around 7.7%. This chain uses TRBV19 with TRBJ2-7; no firm D call. The receptor was derived from a woman aged 40 to 50 in good health and CMV-seropositive. Sequenced material: PBMCs. The CDR3 is CASSPSTVSYEQYF. CDR3 sequence (DNA): TGTGCCAGTAGTCCCTCGACTGTCTCCTACGAGCAGTACTTC.